This passage covers 4 T cell receptor beta chains from one sample sequenced in a study of T cell repertoires in cytomegalovirus infection. MiXCR, applied by TCRdb to the reads, yields one record per CDR3 protein. The repertoire holds a few hundred thousand distinct CDR3 sequences, with 12% to 15% as singletons. The sequenced sample consisted of PBMCs. These receptors originate from a human donor in good health (CMV status not recorded). Some clones in this sample may be carry-over from other donors' samples.

This clonotype has a count of ten or more. This rearrangement joins TRBV6-2 or TRBV6-3 to TRBJ2-3; TRBD2 aligns across 12 bases. This CDR3 spans 15 amino acids. Losses at the gene ends were 6 bases for V and 11 bases for J; bases not matched to a gene: 12. Germline values: CDR1 MNHEY, CDR2 SVGEGT. The DNA for the CDR3 is TGTGCCAGCAGACCCCTAGCGGGAGGGCCTTTGGAGCAGTATTTT. This codes for CASRPLAGGPLEQYF.

In this sample, this clonotype turned up many times. The chain uses TRBV6-8 and TRBJ2-7; D may correspond to TRBD1 or TRBD2 (5 bases each). Germline V lookup: CDR1 MNHGY, CDR2 SAAAGT. This CDR3 region has 14 residues. V was trimmed by 0 bases and J by 2 bases, leaving 8 bases between them. The CDR3 protein is CASSYSRGTYEQYF. The DNA of the CDR3 is TGTGCCAGCAGTTACTCGAGGGGAACCTACGAGCAGTACTTC.

V and J are TRBV19 and TRBJ2-1; D possibly matches TRBD1 or TRBD2 (7 bases each). The V gene's germline CDR1 is LNHDA and CDR2 SQIVND (reference sequence). The CDR3 is 18 amino acids. V gave up 3 bases and J gave up 2 bases, with 20 bases separating them. CDR3 sequence reads: CASSIIVGGGGAYNEQFF. CDR3 nucleotide sequence: TGTGCCAGTAGTATTATTGTCGGGGGAGGGGGCGCCTACAATGAGCAGTTCTTC.

This clonotype has just a few counts. J is TRBJ2-3 and V is TRBV7-9; possible D gene TRBD1, 5 bases. The CDR3 runs to 15 residues. V was cut by 5 bases and J by 1 base, with 13 bases left in between. Germline assignment: CDR1 SEHNR and CDR2 FQNEAQ (reference sequence). CDR3 in amino acids: CASSGRTQGTDTQYF. CDR3 sequence (DNA): TGTGCCAGCAGCGGCAGGACACAAGGCACAGATACGCAGTATTTT. Using reference TRBV7-9 and TRBJ2-3 for the parts outside the CDR3, the full variable domain is DTGVSQNPRHKITKRGQNVTFRCDPISEHNRLYWYRQTLGQGPEFLTYFQNEAQLEKSRLLSDRFSAERPKGSFSTLEIQRTEQGDSAMYLCASSGRTQGTDTQYFGPGTRLTVL.